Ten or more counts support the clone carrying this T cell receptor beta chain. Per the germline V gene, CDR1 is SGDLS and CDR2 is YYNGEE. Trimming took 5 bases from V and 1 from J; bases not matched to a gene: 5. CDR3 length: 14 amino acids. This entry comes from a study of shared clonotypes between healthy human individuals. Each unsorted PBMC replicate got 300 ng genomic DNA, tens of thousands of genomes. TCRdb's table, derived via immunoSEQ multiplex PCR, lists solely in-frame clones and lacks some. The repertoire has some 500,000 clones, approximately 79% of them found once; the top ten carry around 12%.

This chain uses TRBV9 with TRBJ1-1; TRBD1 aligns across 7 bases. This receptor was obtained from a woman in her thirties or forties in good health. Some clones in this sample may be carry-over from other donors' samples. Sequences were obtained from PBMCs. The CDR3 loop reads CASRTGTENTEAFF. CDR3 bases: TGTGCCAGCAGGACTGGGACAGAGAACACTGAAGCTTTCTTT.